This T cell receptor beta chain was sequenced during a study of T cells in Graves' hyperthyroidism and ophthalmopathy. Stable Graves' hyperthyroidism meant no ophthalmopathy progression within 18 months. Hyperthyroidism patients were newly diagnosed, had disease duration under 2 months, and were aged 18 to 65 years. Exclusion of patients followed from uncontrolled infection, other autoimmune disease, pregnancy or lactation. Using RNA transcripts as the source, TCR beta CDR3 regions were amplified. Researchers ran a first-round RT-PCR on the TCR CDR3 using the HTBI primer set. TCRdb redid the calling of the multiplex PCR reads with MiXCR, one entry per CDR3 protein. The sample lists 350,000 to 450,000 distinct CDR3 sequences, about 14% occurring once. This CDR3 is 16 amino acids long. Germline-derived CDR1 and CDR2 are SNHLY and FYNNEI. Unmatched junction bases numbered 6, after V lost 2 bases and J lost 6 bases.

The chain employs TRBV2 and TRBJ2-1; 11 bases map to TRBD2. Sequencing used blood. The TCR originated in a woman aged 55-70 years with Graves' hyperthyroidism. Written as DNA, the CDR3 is TGTGCCAGCAGTGAAAGGGGACTAGCGGCGGGCAATGAGCAGTTCTTC. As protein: CASSERGLAAGNEQFF.